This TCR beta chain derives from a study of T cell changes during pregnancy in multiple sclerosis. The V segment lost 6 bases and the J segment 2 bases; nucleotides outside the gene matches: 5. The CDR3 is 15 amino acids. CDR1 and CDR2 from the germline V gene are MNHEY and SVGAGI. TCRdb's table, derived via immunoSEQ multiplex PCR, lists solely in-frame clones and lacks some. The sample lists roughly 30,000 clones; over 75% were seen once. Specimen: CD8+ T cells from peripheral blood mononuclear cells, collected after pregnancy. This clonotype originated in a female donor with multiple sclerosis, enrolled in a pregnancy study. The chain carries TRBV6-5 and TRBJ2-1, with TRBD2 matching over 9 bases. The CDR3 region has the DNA TGTGCCAGCAGCCGTAGCGGGAGCACCTACAATGAGCAGTTCTTC. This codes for CASSRSGSTYNEQFF.